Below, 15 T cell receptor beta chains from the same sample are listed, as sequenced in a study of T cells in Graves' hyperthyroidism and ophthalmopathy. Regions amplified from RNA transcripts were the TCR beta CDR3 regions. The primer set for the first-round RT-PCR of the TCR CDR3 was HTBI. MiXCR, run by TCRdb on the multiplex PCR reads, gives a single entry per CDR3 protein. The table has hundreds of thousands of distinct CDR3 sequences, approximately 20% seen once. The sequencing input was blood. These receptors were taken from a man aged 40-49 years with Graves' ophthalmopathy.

The CDR3 spells CASSPSGVLSGELFF. For the CDR3, the DNA is TGCGCCAGCAGCCCCTCGGGGGTTTTATCCGGGGAGCTGTTTTTT. The chain employs TRBV4-1 and TRBJ2-2; a weak D match, TRBD2 (6 bases). The V gene's germline CDR1 is MGHRA and CDR2 YSYEKL. Between the trimmed V and J ends, which lost 4 bases and 6 bases, there was a span of 15 bases. The CDR3 runs to 15 residues.

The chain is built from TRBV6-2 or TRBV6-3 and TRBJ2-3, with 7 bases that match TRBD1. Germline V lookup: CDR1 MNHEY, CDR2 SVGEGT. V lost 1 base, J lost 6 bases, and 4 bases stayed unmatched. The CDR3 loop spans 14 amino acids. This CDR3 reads CASSYLQGLDTQYF. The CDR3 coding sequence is TGTGCCAGCAGTTACTTACAGGGGTTGGATACGCAGTATTTT.

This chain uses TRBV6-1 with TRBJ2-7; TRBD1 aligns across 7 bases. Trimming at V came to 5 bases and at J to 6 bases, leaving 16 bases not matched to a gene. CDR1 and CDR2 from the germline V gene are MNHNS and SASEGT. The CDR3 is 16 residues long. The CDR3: CASSSAPAWSGGEQYF. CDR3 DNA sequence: TGTGCCAGCAGTTCCGCCCCCGCTTGGTCAGGGGGCGAGCAGTACTTC.

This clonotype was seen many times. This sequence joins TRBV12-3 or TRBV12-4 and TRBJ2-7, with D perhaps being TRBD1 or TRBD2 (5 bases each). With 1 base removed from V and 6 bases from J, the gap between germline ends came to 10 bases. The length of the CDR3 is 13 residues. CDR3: CASSLVEGLEQYF. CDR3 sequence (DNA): TGTGCCAGCAGTTTAGTCGAGGGGCTCGAGCAGTACTTC.

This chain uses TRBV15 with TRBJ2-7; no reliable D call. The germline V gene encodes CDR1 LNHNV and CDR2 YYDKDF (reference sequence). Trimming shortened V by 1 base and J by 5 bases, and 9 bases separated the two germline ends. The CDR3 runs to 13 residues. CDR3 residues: CATSRGVGDEQYF. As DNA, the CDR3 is TGTGCCACCAGCAGAGGGGTTGGCGACGAGCAGTACTTC.

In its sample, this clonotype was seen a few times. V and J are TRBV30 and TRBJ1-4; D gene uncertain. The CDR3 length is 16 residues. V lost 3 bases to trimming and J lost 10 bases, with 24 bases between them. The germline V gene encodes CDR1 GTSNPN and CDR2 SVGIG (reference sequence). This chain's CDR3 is CAWRGVPGIQSGKLFF. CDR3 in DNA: TGTGCCTGGAGGGGAGTCCCGGGAATCCAGTCGGGAAAACTGTTTTTT.

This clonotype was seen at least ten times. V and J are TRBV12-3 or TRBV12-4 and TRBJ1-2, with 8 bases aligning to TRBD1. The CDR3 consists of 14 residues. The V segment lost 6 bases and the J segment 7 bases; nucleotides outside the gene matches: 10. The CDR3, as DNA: TGTGCCAGCAGCTACCAGGGGGCCGCAGTTGGCTACACCTTC. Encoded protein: CASSYQGAAVGYTF.

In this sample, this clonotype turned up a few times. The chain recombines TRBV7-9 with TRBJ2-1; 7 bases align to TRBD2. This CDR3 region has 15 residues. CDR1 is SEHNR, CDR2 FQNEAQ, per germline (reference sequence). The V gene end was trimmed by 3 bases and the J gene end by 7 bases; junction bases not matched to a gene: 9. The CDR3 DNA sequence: TGTGCCAGCAGCTTCTCGGACTGGGGAGGGAATGAGCAGTTCTTC. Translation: CASSFSDWGGNEQFF.

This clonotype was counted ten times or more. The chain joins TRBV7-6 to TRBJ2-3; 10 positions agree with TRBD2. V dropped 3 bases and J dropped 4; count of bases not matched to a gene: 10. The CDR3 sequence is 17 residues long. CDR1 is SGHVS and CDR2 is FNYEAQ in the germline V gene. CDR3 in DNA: TGTGCCAGCAGCTTGGGATCTAGCGGGAGTAGGCCAGATACGCAGTATTTT. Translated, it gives CASSLGSSGSRPDTQYF. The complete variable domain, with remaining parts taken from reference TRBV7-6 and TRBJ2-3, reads GAGVSQSPRYKVTKRGQDVALRCDPISGHVSLYWYRQALGQGPEFLTYFNYEAQQDKSGLPNDRFSAERPEGSISTLTIQRTEQRDSAMYRCASSLGSSGSRPDTQYFGPGTRLTVL.

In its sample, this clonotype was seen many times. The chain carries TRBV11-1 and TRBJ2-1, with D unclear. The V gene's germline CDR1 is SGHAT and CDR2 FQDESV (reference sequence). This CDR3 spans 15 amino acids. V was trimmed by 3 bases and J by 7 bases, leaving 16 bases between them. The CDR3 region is CASSLLSSGSNEQFF. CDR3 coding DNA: TGTGCCAGCAGCTTGCTCTCCTCGGGTAGTAATGAGCAGTTCTTC.

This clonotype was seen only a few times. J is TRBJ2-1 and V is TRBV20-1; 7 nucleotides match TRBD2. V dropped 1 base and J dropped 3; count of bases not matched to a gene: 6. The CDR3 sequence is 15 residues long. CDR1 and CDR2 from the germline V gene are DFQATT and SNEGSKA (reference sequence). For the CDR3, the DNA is TGCAGTGCTAGAGTCCGCGGGGGAAGCTACAATGAGCAGTTCTTC. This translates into CSARVRGGSYNEQFF.

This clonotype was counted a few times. CDR3 DNA: TGCGCCAGCAAGGAGCGGGGGGGTCACAATGAGCAGTTCTTC. Its protein product is CASKERGGHNEQFF. This chain connects TRBV10-2 to TRBJ2-1, with TRBD2 matching 10 bases. Germline trimming cut 7 bases from V and 5 bases from J; bases unmatched to any gene: 5. Germline CDR1 reads WSHSY; CDR2 reads SAAADI. This CDR3 region has 14 residues.

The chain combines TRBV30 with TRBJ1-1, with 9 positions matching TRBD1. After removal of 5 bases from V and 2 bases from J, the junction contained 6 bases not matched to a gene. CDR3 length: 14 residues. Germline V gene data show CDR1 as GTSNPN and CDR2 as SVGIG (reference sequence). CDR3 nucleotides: TGTGCCTGGCTCCGGGACAGGGTTAACACTGAAGCTTTCTTT. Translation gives CAWLRDRVNTEAFF.

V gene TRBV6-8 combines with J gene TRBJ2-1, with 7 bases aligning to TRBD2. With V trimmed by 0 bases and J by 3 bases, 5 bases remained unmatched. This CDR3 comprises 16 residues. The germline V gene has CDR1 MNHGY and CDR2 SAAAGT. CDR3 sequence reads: CASSYSAGGGYNEQFF. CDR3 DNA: TGTGCCAGCAGTTACTCGGCTGGGGGGGGCTACAATGAGCAGTTCTTC.

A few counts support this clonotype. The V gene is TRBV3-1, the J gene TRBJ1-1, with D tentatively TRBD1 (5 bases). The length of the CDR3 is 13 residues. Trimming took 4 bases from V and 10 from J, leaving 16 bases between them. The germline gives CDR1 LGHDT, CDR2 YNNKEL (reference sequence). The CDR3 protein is CASSLRGSRGAFF. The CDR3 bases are TGTGCCAGCAGCCTACGAGGGTCTAGGGGAGCTTTCTTT.